The source of this T cell receptor beta chain is a study of T-cell memory formation after mild COVID-19. General study points: The study found contracting CD4+ clones mainly in CM and EM and contracting CD8+ clones in EMRA. Later expanders leaned CD4+, whereas clones that contracted between day 15 and 85 were balanced CD4/CD8.

Germline lookup yields CDR1 LGHDT and CDR2 YNNKEL (reference sequence). This CDR3 spans 16 amino acids. V was pared by 4 bases and J by 0 bases, with 13 bases between. TCRdb processed the 5' RACE reads anew with MiXCR; each CDR3 protein has one entry. The data show 450,000 to 650,000 distinct CDR3 sequences, approximately 21% seen once. Turning to this clonotype: The antigen is undetermined.

The TCR originated in an adult woman who had mild COVID-19 (a few samples of this study predate the infection). Cell type and time point are not known. The sample taken for sequencing was PBMCs or a T cell subset sorted from them (not recorded which). The V and J genes are TRBV3-1 and TRBJ1-3; D call uncertain. As DNA, the CDR3 is TGTGCCAGCAGCCGCGGCTCTACCCTCTCTGGAAACACCATATATTTT. The encoded protein is CASSRGSTLSGNTIYF.